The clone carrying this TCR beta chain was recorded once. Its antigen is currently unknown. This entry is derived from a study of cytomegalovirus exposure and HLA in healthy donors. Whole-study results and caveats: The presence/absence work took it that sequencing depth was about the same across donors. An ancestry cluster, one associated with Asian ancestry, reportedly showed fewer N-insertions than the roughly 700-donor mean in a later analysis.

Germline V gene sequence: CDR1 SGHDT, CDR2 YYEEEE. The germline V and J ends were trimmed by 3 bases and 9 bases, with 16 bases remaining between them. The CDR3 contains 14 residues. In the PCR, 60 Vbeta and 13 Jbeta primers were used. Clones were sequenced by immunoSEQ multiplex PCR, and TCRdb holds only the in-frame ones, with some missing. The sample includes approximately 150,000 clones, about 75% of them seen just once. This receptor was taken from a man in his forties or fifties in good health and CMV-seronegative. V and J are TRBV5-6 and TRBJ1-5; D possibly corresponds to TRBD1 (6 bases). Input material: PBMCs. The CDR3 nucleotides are TGTGCCAGCAGCTCAGGACAGACCCGGCGGCCCCAGCATTTT. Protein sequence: CASSSGQTRRPQHF.